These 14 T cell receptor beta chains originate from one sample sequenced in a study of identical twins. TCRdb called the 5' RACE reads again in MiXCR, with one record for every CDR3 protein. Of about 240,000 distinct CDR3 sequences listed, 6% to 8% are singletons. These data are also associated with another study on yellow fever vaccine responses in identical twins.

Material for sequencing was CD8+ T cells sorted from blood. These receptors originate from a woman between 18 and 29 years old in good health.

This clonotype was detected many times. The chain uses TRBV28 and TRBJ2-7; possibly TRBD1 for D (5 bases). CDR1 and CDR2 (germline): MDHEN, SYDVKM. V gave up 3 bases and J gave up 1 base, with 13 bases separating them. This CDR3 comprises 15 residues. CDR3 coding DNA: TGTGCCAGCAGTTTTGGACAAGTCCGATCCTACGAGCAGTACTTC. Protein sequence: CASSFGQVRSYEQYF.

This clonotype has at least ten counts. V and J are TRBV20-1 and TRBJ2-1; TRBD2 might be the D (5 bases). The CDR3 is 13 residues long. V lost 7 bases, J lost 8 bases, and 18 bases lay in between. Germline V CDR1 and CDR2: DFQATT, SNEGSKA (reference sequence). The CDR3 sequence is CSDRASPFDEQFF. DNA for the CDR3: TGCAGTGACCGGGCTAGCCCCTTCGATGAGCAGTTCTTC.

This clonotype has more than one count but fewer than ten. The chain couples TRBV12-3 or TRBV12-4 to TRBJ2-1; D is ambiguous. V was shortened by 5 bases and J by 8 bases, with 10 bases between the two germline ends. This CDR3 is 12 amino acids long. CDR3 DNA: TGTGCCAGCAGTCAAATAGCCGATGAGCAGTTCTTC. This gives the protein CASSQIADEQFF.

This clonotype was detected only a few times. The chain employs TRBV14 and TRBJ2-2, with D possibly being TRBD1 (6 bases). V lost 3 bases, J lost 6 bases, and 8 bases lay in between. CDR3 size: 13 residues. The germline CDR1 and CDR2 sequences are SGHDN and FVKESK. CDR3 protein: CASSHQGSGELFF. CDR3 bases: TGTGCCAGCAGCCACCAGGGGTCCGGGGAGCTGTTTTTT.

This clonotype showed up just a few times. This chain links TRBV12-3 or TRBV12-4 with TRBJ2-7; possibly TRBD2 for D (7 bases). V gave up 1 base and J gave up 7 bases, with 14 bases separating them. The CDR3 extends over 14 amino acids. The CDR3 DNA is TGTGCCAGCAGTTTAGGAGGGGGGGCAGGGGAGCAGTACTTC. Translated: CASSLGGGAGEQYF.

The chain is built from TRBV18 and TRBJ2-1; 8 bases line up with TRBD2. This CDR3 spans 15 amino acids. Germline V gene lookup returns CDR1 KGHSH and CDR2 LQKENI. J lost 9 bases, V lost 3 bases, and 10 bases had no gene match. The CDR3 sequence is CASSPPRVAGIEQFF. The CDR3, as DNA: TGTGCCAGCTCACCCCCCCGAGTAGCGGGAATTGAGCAGTTCTTC.

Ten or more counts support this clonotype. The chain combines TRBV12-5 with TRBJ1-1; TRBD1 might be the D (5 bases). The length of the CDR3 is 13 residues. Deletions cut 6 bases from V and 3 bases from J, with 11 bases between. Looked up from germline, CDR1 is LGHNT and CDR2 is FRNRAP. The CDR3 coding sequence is TGTGCTAGTGGGATTGACAGTTACACTGAAGCTTTCTTT. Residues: CASGIDSYTEAFF.

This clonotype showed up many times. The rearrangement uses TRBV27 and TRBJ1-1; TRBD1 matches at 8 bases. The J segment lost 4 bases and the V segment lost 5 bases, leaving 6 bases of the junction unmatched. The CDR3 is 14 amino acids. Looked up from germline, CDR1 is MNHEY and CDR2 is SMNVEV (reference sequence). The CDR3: CASSTDRGFTEAFF. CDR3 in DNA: TGTGCCAGCAGTACCGACAGGGGTTTCACTGAAGCTTTCTTT.

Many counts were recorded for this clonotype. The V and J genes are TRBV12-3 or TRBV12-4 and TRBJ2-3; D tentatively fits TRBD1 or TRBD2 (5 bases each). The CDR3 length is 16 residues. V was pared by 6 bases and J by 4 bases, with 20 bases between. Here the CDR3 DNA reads TGTGCCAGCAGACCCGAATCGGGGACCGGGGCAGATACGCAGTATTTT. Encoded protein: CASRPESGTGADTQYF.

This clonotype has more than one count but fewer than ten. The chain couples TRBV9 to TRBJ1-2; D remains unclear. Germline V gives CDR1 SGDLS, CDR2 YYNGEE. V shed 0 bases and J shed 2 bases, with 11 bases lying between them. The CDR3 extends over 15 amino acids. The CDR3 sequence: CASSVGQAPNYGYTF. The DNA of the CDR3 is TGTGCCAGCAGCGTAGGCCAGGCACCCAACTATGGCTACACCTTC.

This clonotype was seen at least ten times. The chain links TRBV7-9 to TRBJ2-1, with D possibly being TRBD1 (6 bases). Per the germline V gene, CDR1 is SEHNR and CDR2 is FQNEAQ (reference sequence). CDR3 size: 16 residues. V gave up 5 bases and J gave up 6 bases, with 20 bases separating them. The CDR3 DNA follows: TGTGCCAGCAGCACACGTACAGGGAAAATTGGCAATGAGCAGTTCTTC. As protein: CASSTRTGKIGNEQFF. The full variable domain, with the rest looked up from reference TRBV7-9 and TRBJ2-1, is DTGVSQNPRHKITKRGQNVTFRCDPISEHNRLYWYRQTLGQGPEFLTYFQNEAQLEKSRLLSDRFSAERPKGSFSTLEIQRTEQGDSAMYLCASSTRTGKIGNEQFFGPGTRLTVL.

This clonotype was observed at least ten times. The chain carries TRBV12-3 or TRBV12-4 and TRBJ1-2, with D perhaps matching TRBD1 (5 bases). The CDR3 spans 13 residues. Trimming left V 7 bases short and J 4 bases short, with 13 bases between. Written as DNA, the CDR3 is TGTGCCAGCATGGGGGGTGACTTCTATGGCTACACCTTC. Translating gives CASMGGDFYGYTF.

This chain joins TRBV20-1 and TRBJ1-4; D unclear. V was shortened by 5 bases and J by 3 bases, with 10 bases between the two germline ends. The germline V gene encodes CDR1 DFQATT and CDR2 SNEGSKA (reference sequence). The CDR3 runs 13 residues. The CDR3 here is CSAGWESNEKLFF. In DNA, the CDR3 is TGCAGTGCTGGGTGGGAATCTAATGAAAAACTGTTTTTT.

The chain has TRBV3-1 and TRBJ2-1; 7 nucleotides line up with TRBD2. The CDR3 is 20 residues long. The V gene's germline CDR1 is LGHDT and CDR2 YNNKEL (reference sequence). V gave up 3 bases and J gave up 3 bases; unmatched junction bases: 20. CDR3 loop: CASSQSNWWEGPVRYNEQFF. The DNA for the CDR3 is TGTGCCAGCAGCCAGTCAAATTGGTGGGAGGGCCCCGTTCGCTACAATGAGCAGTTCTTC.